These 15 T cell receptor beta chains share one sample of origin, sequenced in a study of human T cells and chemical hapten exposure (dated by TCRdb to the early 2020s). Taken with the paper, the label for time point translates to: pre-sensitization, week 0. The sample's treatment or condition label, in plain terms: therapeutic diphenylcyclopropenone sensitization with weekly scalp DPC. Library preparation employed RACE. TCRdb records NextSeq 500 as the sequencer. TCRdb reworked the public reads: Q25 trimming with fastp, MiXCR clone assembly, productive beta chains retained. Rows merge per CDR3 protein into single entries with the most common DNA and genes. This sample holds 45,000 to 60,000 distinct CDR3 sequences; about 9% were observed only once. Around 15% of the sample rests with the top ten. Sequences were derived from whole blood, sampled in connection with sensitization to the hapten diphenylcyclopropenone (DPC). The receptors stem from a woman aged 40 to 50 with alopecia areata. Some clones in this sample may be carry-over from other donors' samples.

The genes are TRBV12-3 or TRBV12-4 and TRBJ2-3; D is tentatively TRBD1 or TRBD2 (5 bases each). V lost 6 bases and J 2 bases, leaving 15 bases between the germline ends. The CDR3 spans 15 residues. This CDR3 reads CASRGPGPDTDTQYF. The CDR3 DNA sequence: TGTGCCAGCAGGGGACCGGGACCCGACACAGATACGCAGTATTTT.

This clonotype was picked up many times. The chain has TRBV7-6 and TRBJ2-2; 11 bases fit TRBD2. Per the germline V gene, CDR1 is SGHVS and CDR2 is FNYEAQ. Germline trimming cut 5 bases from V and 1 base from J; bases unmatched to any gene: 12. The CDR3 spans 19 residues. The CDR3 loop reads CASSGMVTSGGQNTGELFF. The DNA for the CDR3 is TGTGCCAGCAGCGGGATGGTAACTAGCGGGGGACAGAACACCGGGGAGCTGTTTTTT.

The sample holds many counts of this clonotype. V is TRBV7-2 and J is TRBJ2-7; 8 bases fit TRBD2. V lost 0 bases and J lost 3; bases outside the gene matches: 4. The CDR3 covers 15 residues. Germline values: CDR1 SGHTA, CDR2 FQGNSA. CDR3 DNA: TGTGCCAGCAGCTTAGCTAGCGGGGACCGCTACGAGCAGTACTTC. It codes for CASSLASGDRYEQYF. Based on the CDR3 plus reference TRBV7-2 and TRBJ2-7, the full variable domain is GAGVSQSPSNKVTEKGKDVELRCDPISGHTALYWYRQSLGQGLEFLIYFQGNSAPDKSGLPSDRFSAERTGGSVSTLTIQRTQQEDSAVYLCASSLASGDRYEQYFGPGTRLTVT.

CDR3 sequence (DNA): TGTGCCAGCAGCTTGTCCCCTAGCCCCGGAGAGACCCAGTACTTC. Protein sequence: CASSLSPSPGETQYF. The J gene is TRBJ2-5, the V gene TRBV5-5; possibly TRBD2 for D (5 bases). V was cut by 1 base and J by 4 bases, with 14 bases left in between. There are 15 residues in the CDR3. The germline gives CDR1 SGHKS, CDR2 YYEKEE (reference sequence).

In this sample, this clonotype turned up many times. The gene calls are TRBV12-3 or TRBV12-4 and TRBJ1-4, with TRBD1 as a possible D gene (6 bases). The CDR3 spans 16 residues. With 5 bases removed from V and 6 bases from J, the gap between germline ends came to 19 bases. The CDR3 nucleotides are TGTGCCAGCAGTCGGCTCCTGGGGGGGCTTGATGAAAAACTGTTTTTT. Protein: CASSRLLGGLDEKLFF.

This clonotype was counted a few times. The chain couples TRBV28 to TRBJ2-4; D is undetermined. Germline V gives CDR1 MDHEN, CDR2 SYDVKM. With 2 bases removed from V and 6 bases from J, the gap between germline ends came to 14 bases. The CDR3 sequence is 15 residues long. This chain's CDR3 is CASSLPAGVANIQYF. The CDR3 DNA follows: TGTGCCAGCAGTTTACCCGCAGGTGTGGCAAACATTCAGTACTTC.

This clonotype was counted a few times. The genes are TRBV6-5 and TRBJ1-1; TRBD1 matches at 8 bases. After removal of 11 bases from V and 0 bases from J, the junction contained 14 bases not matched to a gene. Germline loops: CDR1 MNHEY, CDR2 SVGAGI. This CDR3 spans 16 amino acids. CDR3 sequence reads: CAAMRGDRSMNTEAFF. The CDR3, as DNA: TGTGCCGCTATGAGAGGGGACAGGAGCATGAACACTGAAGCTTTCTTT.

This clonotype was seen repeatedly, ten times or more. The rearrangement joins TRBV5-6 to TRBJ1-6; tentatively, D is TRBD1 (5 bases). The V end lost 4 bases, the J end lost 6 bases, and 11 bases lay between the germline ends. Germline loops: CDR1 SGHDT, CDR2 YYEEEE. The CDR3 spans 14 residues. This CDR3 reads CASSPRDSNSPLHF. The DNA for the CDR3 is TGTGCCAGCAGCCCCCGGGACTCTAATTCACCCCTCCACTTT.

This clonotype has at least ten counts. This chain links TRBV6-2 or TRBV6-3 with TRBJ1-6; D is uncertain. The germline gives CDR1 MNHEY, CDR2 SVGEGT. The CDR3 length is 12 residues. Trimming took 5 bases from V and 6 from J, leaving 5 bases between them. CDR3 residues: CASSDVNSPLHF. CDR3 in DNA: TGTGCCAGCAGTGACGTTAATTCACCCCTCCACTTT.

This clonotype was seen many times. The V and J genes are TRBV7-6 and TRBJ1-6, with D perhaps TRBD1 (5 bases). In germline, CDR1 is SGHVS, CDR2 FNYEAQ. This CDR3 has 13 residues. V shed 6 bases and J shed 14 bases, with 17 bases lying between them. Here the CDR3 DNA reads TGTGCCAGCAGTTCCCGGGCCGACAGAACCCTCCACTTT. Translated, it gives CASSSRADRTLHF. Together with reference TRBV7-6 and TRBJ1-6, the CDR3 gives the full variable domain: GAGVSQSPRYKVTKRGQDVALRCDPISGHVSLYWYRQALGQGPEFLTYFNYEAQQDKSGLPNDRFSAERPEGSISTLTIQRTEQRDSAMYRCASSSRADRTLHFGNGTRLTVT.

In the case of this clonotype: It may be a read error: a sequence one base away is much more abundant. V gene TRBV21-1 combines with J gene TRBJ1-2. TRBV21-1 is reported as a pseudogene. CDR3 size: 12 residues. This CDR3 reads CASRVRSYGYTF. CDR3 sequence (DNA): TGTGCCAGCAGGGTGAGGTCCTATGGCTACACCTTC.

This clonotype was seen at least ten times. The rearrangement links TRBV4-1 to TRBJ2-7; TRBD1 aligns across 7 bases. J lost 1 base, V lost 1 base, and 4 bases had no gene match. CDR1 MGHRA and CDR2 YSYEKL come from the germline V gene. The CDR3 has 15 amino acids. In DNA, the CDR3 is TGCGCCAGCAGCCAAGTGAAGGGGGCTTCCTACGAGCAGTACTTC. Protein sequence: CASSQVKGASYEQYF.

This clonotype was recorded a few times. The CDR3 bases are TGCAGCGTTGTGCTGGGGGCAACTAATGAAAAACTGTTTTTT. Translating it yields CSVVLGATNEKLFF. The chain carries TRBV29-1 and TRBJ1-4; possibly TRBD1 for D (5 bases). The germline V gene encodes CDR1 SQVTM and CDR2 ANQGSEA. Trimming removed 4 bases from V and 0 bases from J, with 9 bases in between. This CDR3 has 14 residues.

This clonotype was picked up many times. The J gene is TRBJ1-5, the V gene TRBV20-1, with 8 bases identical to TRBD1. CDR1 and CDR2 from the germline V gene are DFQATT and SNEGSKA (reference sequence). The J segment lost 4 bases and the V segment lost 4 bases, leaving 6 bases of the junction unmatched. The CDR3 totals 14 residues. The DNA of the CDR3 is TGCAGTGCTAAAAATACAGGGGGTAATCAGCCCCAGCATTTT. This codes for CSAKNTGGNQPQHF.

This clonotype was observed many times. The chain has TRBV28 and TRBJ1-1; D ambiguous. The CDR3 has 14 residues. Germline loops: CDR1 MDHEN, CDR2 SYDVKM. The germline V and J ends were trimmed by 2 bases and 4 bases, with 11 bases remaining between them. The DNA of the CDR3 is TGTGCCAGCAGTTTAGACCCCCTAGGCACTGAAGCTTTCTTT. Residues: CASSLDPLGTEAFF.